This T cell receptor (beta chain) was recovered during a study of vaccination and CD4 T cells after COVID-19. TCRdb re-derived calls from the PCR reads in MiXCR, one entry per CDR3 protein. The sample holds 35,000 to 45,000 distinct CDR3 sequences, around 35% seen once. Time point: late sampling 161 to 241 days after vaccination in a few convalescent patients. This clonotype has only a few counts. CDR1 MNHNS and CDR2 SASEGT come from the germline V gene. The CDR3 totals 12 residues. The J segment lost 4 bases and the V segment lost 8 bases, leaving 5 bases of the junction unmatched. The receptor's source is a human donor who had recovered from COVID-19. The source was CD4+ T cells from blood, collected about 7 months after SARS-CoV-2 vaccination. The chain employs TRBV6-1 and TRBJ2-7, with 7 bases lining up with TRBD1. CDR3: CASGTAYYEQYF. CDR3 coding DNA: TGTGCCAGCGGGACAGCTTATTACGAGCAGTACTTC.